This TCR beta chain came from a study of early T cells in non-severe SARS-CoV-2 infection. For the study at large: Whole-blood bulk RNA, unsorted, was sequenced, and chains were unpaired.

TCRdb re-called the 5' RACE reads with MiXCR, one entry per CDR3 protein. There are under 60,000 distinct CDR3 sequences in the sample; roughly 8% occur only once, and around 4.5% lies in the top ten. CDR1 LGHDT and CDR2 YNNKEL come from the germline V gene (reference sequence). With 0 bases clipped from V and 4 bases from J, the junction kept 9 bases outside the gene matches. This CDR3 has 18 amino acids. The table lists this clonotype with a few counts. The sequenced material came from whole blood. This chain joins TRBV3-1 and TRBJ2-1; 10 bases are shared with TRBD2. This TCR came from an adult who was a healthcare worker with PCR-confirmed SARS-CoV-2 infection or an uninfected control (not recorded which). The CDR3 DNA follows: TGTGCCAGCAGCCAAGATAGGAGGGGAGCGGGAGGGTACAATGAGCAGTTCTTC. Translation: CASSQDRRGAGGYNEQFF.